Shown below are 4 T cell receptor beta chains from a single sample sequenced in a study of blood T cell repertoires in COVID-19. TCRdb keeps only in-frame clones here, not all; method: immunoSEQ multiplex PCR. The data hold roughly 50,000 clones, with approximately 90% observed a single time. The specimen sequenced was peripheral blood. These receptors were obtained from a woman aged 40 to 50 with active COVID-19.

This chain uses TRBV6-2 or TRBV6-3 with TRBJ2-3; TRBD1 matches at 10 bases. CDR3 size: 17 residues. CDR1 MNHEY and CDR2 SVGEGT come from the germline V gene. V was clipped by 3 bases and J by 2 bases; unmatched bases: 8. CDR3 DNA: TGTGCCAGCAGTTATACGACAGGGGGCTTCGACACAGATACGCAGTATTTT. Translating it yields CASSYTTGGFDTDTQYF.

The chain carries TRBV11-2 and TRBJ2-1; 9 bases fit TRBD2. This CDR3 contains 16 residues. V dropped 5 bases and J dropped 5; count of bases not matched to a gene: 10. CDR1 and CDR2 (germline): SGHAT, FQNNGV. The CDR3 sequence is CASSLRGVAGDNEQFF. CDR3 coding DNA: TGTGCCAGCAGCCTAAGGGGTGTAGCGGGGGACAATGAGCAGTTCTTC.

The J gene is TRBJ1-1, the V gene TRBV2; possible D gene TRBD1, 6 bases. This CDR3 has 15 residues. V was pared by 6 bases and J by 0 bases, with 14 bases between. Germline assignment: CDR1 SNHLY and CDR2 FYNNEI. This chain's CDR3 is CASSRSGGMNTEAFF. The DNA for the CDR3 is TGTGCCAGCAGCCGTTCTGGGGGCATGAACACTGAAGCTTTCTTT.

This chain uses TRBV10-3 with TRBJ1-2, with D tentatively TRBD1 (5 bases). V gave up 2 bases and J gave up 7 bases, with 11 bases separating them. CDR3 length equals 13 residues. Germline lookup yields CDR1 ENHRY and CDR2 SYGVKD. CDR3 coding DNA: TGTGCCATCAGTGAGCGAAGGGGTGGTGGCTACACCTTC. Translating gives CAISERRGGGYTF.